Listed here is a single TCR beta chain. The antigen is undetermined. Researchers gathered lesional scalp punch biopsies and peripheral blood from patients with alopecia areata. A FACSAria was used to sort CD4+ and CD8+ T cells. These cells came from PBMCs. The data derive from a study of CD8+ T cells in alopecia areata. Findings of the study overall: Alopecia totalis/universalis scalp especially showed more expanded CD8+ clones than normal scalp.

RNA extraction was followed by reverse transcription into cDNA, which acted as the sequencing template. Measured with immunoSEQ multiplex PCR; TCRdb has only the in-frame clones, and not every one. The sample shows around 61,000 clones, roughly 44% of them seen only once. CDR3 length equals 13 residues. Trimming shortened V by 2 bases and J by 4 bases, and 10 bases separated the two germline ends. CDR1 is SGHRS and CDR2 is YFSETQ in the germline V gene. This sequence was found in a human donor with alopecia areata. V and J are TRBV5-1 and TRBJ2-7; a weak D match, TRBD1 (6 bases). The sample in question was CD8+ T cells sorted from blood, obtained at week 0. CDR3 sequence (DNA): TGCGCCAGCAGCTTTAACAGGGATTACGAGCAGTACTTC. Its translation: CASSFNRDYEQYF.